This T cell receptor (beta chain) was found in a study of blood T cell repertoires in COVID-19 (dated by TCRdb to about 2020). Broadly, across the study: Samples from collaborators originated in the United States, Italy and Spain and spanned both the acute and convalescent phases of COVID-19. The material from the prospective study consisted of cDNA or gDNA derived from T cells, B-cell-depleted T cells, or PBMCs. Deeply sampled blood TCRbeta repertoires from subjects exposed to, actively infected with, or recovered from COVID-19 were included in the dataset. A freely available public database, intended as a resource for researchers studying the immune response to SARS-CoV-2, is where the repertoires were released. Samples came from the ongoing ImmuneRACE study (first 160 participants) plus 1,254 subjects from 6 global collaborators. Nearly every sample came with metadata listing a de-identified subject ID, COVID-19 status, age in years and sex. Where available, HLA class I and class II types were obtained from metadata supplied by the sample provider rather than from assay-based typing. Broad study findings and their caveats: How much clinical and demographic metadata was included differed by source and by participant, and the metadata was provided uncurated.

This clone appeared a single time. The clone's antigen remains unknown. No base-level quality is on record; no much larger clone is a single base apart. Each collaborating institution followed its own protocols to collect whole blood in K2EDTA tubes. Collaborator samples were shipped for TCRbeta analysis as frozen whole blood, isolated PBMCs, or DNA extracted from either sample type. TCRbeta CDR3 regions were amplified from genomic DNA using the immunoSEQ Assay, a bias-controlled multiplex PCR. In the paper's pipeline: Within the assay, amplification of reference gene primers was used to estimate how many nucleated cells each sample contained. Sequence reads were collapsed and filtered to measure the absolute abundance of every unique TCRbeta CDR3 rearrangement. For each sample, productive Simpson clonality was calculated as the square root of Simpson's diversity index over productive rearrangements. Sourced from immuneACCESS, this table was stored by TCRdb with only in-frame sequences that have V and J called. A share of the clones is absent; for the studies checked, an unresolved V gene accounts for under half, and the remainder has no known explanation. That table furnishes V, J and clone size, whereas the DNA furnished D and trimming. Recorded for this sample are fewer than 80,000 clones; roughly 89% of them occurred a single time. Jointly, the top ten make up roughly 2% of the sample.

From cysteine to phenylalanine, the CDR3 is 17 amino acids long. Only the CDR3 region is kept as DNA, spanning 51 bases read in frame from base 1. CDR1 and CDR2, per the germline V gene (reference sequence), are MNHEY and SMNVEV. V is clipped by 2 bases and J by 1 base, and the sequence between their germline boundaries is 12 bases long. The TCR sequence derives from a man aged 25 to 45 with acute or convalescent COVID-19. Recombination joined TRBV27 with TRBJ1-6; TRBD1 is a possible D gene, resting on 5 matching bases. Sequenced material: peripheral blood. For the CDR3, the sequence is CASSLVSGVSYNSPLHF. In nucleotide form, the sequence is TGTGCCAGCAGTTTAGTTTCGGGGGTTTCCTATAATTCACCCCTCCACTTT.